Reported below is one TCR beta chain. No cognate antigen has been identified for it. No base quality information exists; no much larger clone differs at one position. The data are from a study of shared clonotypes between healthy human individuals (dated by TCRdb to the early 2020s). Some background on the complete study: Three men and a couple of women, aged 18 to 49 years, made up the cohort. To estimate repertoire size and how much clonotypes are shared between individuals, the study performed deep sequencing of blood TCR repertoires from about five healthy adults. Libraries were prepared and TCR repertoires were sequenced by different laboratories using diverse techniques, in order to increase sequencing depth and limit assay-specific biases. Between about 0.94 and 8.9 billion PBMCs per donor were obtained by leukapheresis.

Donors were healthy HIV-negative adults with no recently reported acute infections or vaccinations. All donors were Caucasian adults living in Nashville, Tennessee, USA. In the unsorted samples, roughly 90 million PBMCs were counted, and genomic DNA was extracted using the QIAamp DNA Blood Mini kit. Blood was obtained by leukapheresis, after which PBMCs were separated by Ficoll-Histopaque density gradient centrifugation and cryopreserved in liquid nitrogen vapor phase. TCR CDR3 regions were amplified from genomic DNA by multiplex PCR using the deep immunoSEQ assay. For each cell subset, the extracted genomic DNA was distributed evenly across all wells of several immunoSEQ 96-well plates, and each plate served as one replicate. For unsorted PBMC, approximately 300 ng of genomic DNA, equivalent to approximately 30,000 T cell genomes, went into each replicate PCR. Ten immunoSEQ deep assay plates were used to sequence the unsorted PBMC genomic DNA. The purified libraries were quantified using a Qubit 3.0 fluorometer, sized with a Bioanalyzer 2100, and then quantified again using the KAPA Library Quantification kit. Every immunoSEQ 96-well plate was sequenced on a dedicated single-read 150-cycle Illumina NextSeq 550 flow cell. Processing in the source paper ran as follows. The immunoSEQ output contained only junctional sequences without quality scores, so filtering could not match that applied to full-length reads. To assign V/J genes and CDR3, sequences were annotated using PyIR, a Python wrapper for IgBLAST v1.9, with IMGT germline references. Reads were filtered out if the reads had weak V/J assignments (E-value above 1e-6), no CDR3, stop codons, out-of-frame junctions, or ambiguous translated residues. V3J clonotypes were defined by identical inferred V gene, J gene, and CDR3 amino acid sequence. The percentage overlap between two repertoires was calculated by dividing the number of shared unique clonotypes by the size of the smaller repertoire. Repertoire richness was assessed with RTK rarefaction, the Chao1 estimator, and Recon v2.1 estimates of unobserved clonotypes. TCRdb took this table from immuneACCESS and kept in-frame rearrangements with V and J called. Such tables lack part of the clones; where checked against another copy, unresolved V genes explain under half of the gap, and the rest is unexplained. V and J calls and clone size are given by that table; D and trimming were obtained from the DNA. In this sample the table shows some 470,000 clones, around 78% of which occur a single time. Under 15% of the sample comes from the top ten.

Overall study outcomes, separate from this receptor: Sampling was restricted to blood, and TCR repertoires in tissues likely differ from the TCR repertoires found in blood. Pairwise subsampling indicated that sequencing depth was expected to affect the degree of clonotype sharing among donors. The genetic and exposure-history diversity represented was limited by the small number of donors.

The TCR comes from a woman aged 40 to 50 in good health. Some clones in this sample may be carry-over from other donors' samples. The sequenced sample consisted of PBMCs.

The DNA reads as follows: TGTGCCAGCAGTGAATATCAGCCTACGGGTGGCTACACCTTC. Its protein product is CASSEYQPTGGYTF. The chain employs TRBV25-1 and TRBJ1-2; the D gene assignment is ambiguous. Inclusive of the bounding cysteine and phenylalanine, the CDR3 is 14 residues long. The entry retains the CDR3 DNA only, 42 bases that are in frame from base 1. V was cut back by 0 bases and J by 7 bases, leaving a gap of 12 bases between them. The germline V gene yields MGHDK for CDR1 and SYGVNS for CDR2.